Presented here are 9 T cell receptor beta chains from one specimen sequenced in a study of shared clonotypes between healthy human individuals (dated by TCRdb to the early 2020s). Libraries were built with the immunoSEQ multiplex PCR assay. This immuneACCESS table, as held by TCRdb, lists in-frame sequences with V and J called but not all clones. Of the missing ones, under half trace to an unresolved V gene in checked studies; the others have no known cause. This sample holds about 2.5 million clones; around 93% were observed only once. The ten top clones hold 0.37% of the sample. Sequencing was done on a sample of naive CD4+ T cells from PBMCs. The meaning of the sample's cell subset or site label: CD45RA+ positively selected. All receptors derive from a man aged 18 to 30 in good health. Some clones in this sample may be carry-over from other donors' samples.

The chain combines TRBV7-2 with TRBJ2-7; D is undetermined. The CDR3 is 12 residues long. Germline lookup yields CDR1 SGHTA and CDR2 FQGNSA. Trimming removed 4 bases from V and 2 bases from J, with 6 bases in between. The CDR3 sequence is CASSYTAYEQYF. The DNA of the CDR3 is TGTGCCAGCAGCTATACGGCCTACGAGCAGTACTTC.

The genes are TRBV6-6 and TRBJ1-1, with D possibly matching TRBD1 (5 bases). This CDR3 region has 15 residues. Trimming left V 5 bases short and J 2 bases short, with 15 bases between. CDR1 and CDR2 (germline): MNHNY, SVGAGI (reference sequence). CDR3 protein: CASSKPDKRNTEAFF. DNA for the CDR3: TGTGCCAGCAGTAAGCCGGACAAGAGAAACACTGAAGCTTTCTTT.

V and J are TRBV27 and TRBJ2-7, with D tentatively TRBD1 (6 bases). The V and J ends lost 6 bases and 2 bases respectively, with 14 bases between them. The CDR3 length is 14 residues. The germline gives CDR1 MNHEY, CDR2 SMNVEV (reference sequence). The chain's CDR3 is CASSPGTPPYEQYF. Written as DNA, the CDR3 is TGTGCCAGCAGCCCCGGGACACCACCCTACGAGCAGTACTTC.

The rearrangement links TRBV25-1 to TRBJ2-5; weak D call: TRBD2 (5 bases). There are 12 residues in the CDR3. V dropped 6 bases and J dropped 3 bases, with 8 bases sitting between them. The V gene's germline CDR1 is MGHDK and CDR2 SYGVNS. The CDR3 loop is CASRAGKETQYF. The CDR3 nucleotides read TGTGCCAGCAGGGCCGGGAAAGAGACCCAGTACTTC.

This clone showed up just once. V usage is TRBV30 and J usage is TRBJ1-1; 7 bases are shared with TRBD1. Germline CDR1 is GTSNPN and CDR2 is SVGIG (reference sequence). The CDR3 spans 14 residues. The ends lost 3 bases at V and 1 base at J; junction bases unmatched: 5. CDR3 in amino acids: CAWRIGTANTEAFF. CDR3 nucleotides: TGTGCCTGGAGAATAGGGACAGCGAACACTGAAGCTTTCTTT.

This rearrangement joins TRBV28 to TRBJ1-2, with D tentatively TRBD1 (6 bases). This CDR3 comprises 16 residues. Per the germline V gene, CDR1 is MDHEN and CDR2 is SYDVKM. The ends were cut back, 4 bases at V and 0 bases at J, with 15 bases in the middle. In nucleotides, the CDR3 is TGTGCCAGCAGTTCCTCTACAGGGCCTTCTAACTATGGCTACACCTTC. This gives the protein CASSSSTGPSNYGYTF.

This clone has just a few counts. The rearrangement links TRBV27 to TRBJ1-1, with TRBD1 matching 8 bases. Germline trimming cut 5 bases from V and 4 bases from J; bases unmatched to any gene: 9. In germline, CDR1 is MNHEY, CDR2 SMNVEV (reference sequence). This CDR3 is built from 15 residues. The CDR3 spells CASSNGQGASTEAFF. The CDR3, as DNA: TGTGCCAGCAGTAACGGACAGGGCGCGAGCACTGAAGCTTTCTTT.

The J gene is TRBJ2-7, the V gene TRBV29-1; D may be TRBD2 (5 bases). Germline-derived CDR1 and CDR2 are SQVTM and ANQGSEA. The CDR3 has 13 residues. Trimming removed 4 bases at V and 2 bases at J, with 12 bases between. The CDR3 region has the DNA TGCAGCGTTGGTTCGGGAAACGCCTACGAGCAGTACTTC. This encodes CSVGSGNAYEQYF.

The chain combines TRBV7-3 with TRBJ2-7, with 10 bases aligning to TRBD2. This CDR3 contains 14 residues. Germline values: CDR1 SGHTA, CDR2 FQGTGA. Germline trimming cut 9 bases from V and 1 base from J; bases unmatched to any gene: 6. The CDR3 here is CARNTSGDSYEQYF. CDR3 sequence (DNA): TGTGCCAGAAACACTAGCGGGGATTCCTACGAGCAGTACTTC.